This T cell receptor (beta chain) was recorded in a study of blood T cell repertoires in COVID-19 (dated by TCRdb to 2018 to 2021). With regard to the full study: Recovered participants in ImmuneRACE Cohort 3 were defined by two consecutive negative NP/OP PCR tests, clearance by a healthcare professional, or resolution of symptoms. A de-identified subject ID, COVID-19 status, age in years and sex were almost always included in the sample metadata. Collaborator samples came from the United States, Italy and Spain and covered acute and convalescent phases of COVID-19. The dataset comprised deeply sampled blood TCRbeta repertoires from subjects exposed to, actively infected with, or recovered from COVID-19. Samples came from the ongoing ImmuneRACE study (first 160 participants) plus 1,254 subjects from 6 global collaborators. The material from the prospective study consisted of cDNA or gDNA derived from T cells, B-cell-depleted T cells, or PBMCs. The repertoires were made available in a free public database intended to serve as a resource for research on the immune response to SARS-CoV-2. Where available, HLA class I and class II types were taken from metadata supplied by the sample provider and were not determined by assay-based typing.

Note on this clone: This receptor's antigen is unknown. Base-call qualities are not available, and no considerably larger clone is one nucleotide away.

The immunoSEQ Assay, a bias-controlled multiplex PCR, was used to amplify TCRbeta CDR3 regions from genomic DNA. On the authors' methods: The number of nucleated cells in each sample was estimated by amplification of reference gene primers within the assay. Sequence reads were collapsed and filtered to measure the absolute abundance of every unique TCRbeta CDR3 rearrangement. Productive Simpson clonality was computed per sample as the square root of Simpson's diversity index over productive rearrangements. Drawn from immuneACCESS, this table holds only the in-frame rearrangements with V and J called that TCRdb kept. Clones are partly lost; checked studies trace under half to an unresolved V gene and leave the rest unexplained. The DNA gave D and trimming, while V, J and clone size come from that table. This sample gives hundreds of thousands of clones in total; more than 70% of them show up just once. The ten largest account for 2% to 2.5% of the sample.

Relative to germline, V is missing 0 bases and J is missing 1 base, with 3 bases of the junction outside any gene match. The CDR3 measures 17 amino acids from cysteine to phenylalanine. Here the CDR3 DNA is all that survives: 51 bases in frame from base 1. CDR1 and CDR2 are read off the germline V gene as KGHSH and LQKENI. Study-level results and caveats: Clinical and demographic metadata were provided uncurated, with the amount varying by source and participant.

Participants in the prospective study were aged roughly 18 to 100 years, lived in some 24 United States geographic areas, and enrolled through a virtual design. Cohort assignment in the prospective study relied on participant-reported clinical history from a screening survey and a study questionnaire. In the prospective study, mobile phlebotomists collected whole blood, serum and a nasopharyngeal or oropharyngeal swab from each participant. Additional blood draws and questionnaires over an approximately two-month period could optionally be provided by prospective study participants. Before DNA extraction, blood samples from the prospective study were shipped at room temperature or frozen.

This TCR was sampled from a woman in her sixties in a cohort exposed to, infected with or recovered from COVID-19 (not recorded which). The rearranged segments are TRBV18 and TRBJ2-5; TRBD2 aligns with 12 central bases. Sequencing was carried out using PBMCs or T cells enriched from blood (not recorded which). The sequence in DNA is TGTGCCAGCTCACCACCGGGACTAGCGGGTTTCCAAGAGACCCAGTACTTC. It specifies CASSPPGLAGFQETQYF.